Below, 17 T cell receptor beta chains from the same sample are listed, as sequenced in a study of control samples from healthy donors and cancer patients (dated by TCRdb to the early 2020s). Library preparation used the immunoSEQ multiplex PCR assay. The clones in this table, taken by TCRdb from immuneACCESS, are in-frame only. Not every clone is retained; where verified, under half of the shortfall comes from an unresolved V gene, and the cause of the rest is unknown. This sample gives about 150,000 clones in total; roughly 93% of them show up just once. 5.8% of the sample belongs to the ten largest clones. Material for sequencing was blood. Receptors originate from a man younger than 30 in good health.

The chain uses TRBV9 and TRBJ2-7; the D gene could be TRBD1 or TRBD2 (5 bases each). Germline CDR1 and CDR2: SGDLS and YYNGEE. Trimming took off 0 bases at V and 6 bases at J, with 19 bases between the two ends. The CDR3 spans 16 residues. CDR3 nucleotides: TGTGCCAGCAGCGTAGGATGGGGGATGTCATTCGGCGAGCAGTACTTC. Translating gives CASSVGWGMSFGEQYF.

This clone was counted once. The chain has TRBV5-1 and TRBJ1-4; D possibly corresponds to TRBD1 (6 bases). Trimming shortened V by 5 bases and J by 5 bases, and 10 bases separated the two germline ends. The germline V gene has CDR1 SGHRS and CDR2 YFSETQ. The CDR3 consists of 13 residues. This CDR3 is CASSWGANEKLFF. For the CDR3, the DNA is TGCGCCAGCAGTTGGGGGGCCAATGAAAAACTGTTTTTT.

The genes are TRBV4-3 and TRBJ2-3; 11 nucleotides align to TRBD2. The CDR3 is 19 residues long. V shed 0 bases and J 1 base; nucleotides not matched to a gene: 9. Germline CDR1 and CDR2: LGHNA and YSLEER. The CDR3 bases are TGCGCCAGCAGCCAAGATCCAGGGCTTAGCGGGGGGGGCACAGATACGCAGTATTTT. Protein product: CASSQDPGLSGGGTDTQYF.

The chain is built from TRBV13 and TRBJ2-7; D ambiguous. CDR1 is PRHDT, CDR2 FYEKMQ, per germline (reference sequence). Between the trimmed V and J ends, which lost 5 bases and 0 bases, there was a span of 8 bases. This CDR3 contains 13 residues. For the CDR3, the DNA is TGTGCCAGCAGCCCAGCGAACTCCTACGAGCAGTACTTC. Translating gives CASSPANSYEQYF.

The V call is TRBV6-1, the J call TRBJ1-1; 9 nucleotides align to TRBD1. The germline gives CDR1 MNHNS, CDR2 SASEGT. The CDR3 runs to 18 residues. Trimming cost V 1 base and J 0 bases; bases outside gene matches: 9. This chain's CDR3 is CASSEGDRVHLMNTEAFF. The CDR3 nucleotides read TGTGCCAGCAGTGAAGGGGACAGGGTTCACCTTATGAACACTGAAGCTTTCTTT.

The CDR3 region is CAWRITSYALPHTDTQYF. CDR3 DNA: TGTGCCTGGAGAATTACAAGTTACGCGCTCCCTCACACAGATACGCAGTATTTT. This chain connects TRBV30 to TRBJ2-3; no clear D. Trimming stripped 3 bases from V and 2 bases from J, with 24 bases between. This CDR3 has 18 amino acids. Germline-derived CDR1 and CDR2 are GTSNPN and SVGIG (reference sequence).

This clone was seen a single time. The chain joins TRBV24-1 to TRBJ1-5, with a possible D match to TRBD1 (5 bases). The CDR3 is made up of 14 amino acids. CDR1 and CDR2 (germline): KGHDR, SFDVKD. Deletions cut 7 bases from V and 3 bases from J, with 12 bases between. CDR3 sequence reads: CATSYRRDNQPQHF. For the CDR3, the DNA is TGTGCCACCAGCTACAGGCGGGACAATCAGCCCCAGCATTTT.

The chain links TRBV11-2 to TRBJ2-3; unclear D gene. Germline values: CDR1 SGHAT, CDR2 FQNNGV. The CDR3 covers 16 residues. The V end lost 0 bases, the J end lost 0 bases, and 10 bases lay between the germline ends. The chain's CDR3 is CASSLDPSPSTDTQYF. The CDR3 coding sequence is TGTGCCAGCAGCTTAGATCCCAGTCCAAGCACAGATACGCAGTATTTT.

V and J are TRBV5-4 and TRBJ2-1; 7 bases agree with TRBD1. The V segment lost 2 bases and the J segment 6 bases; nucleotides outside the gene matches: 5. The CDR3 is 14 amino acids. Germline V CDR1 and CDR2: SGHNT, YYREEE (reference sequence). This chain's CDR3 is CASSFRDSPNEQFF. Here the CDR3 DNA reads TGTGCCAGCAGCTTCCGGGACAGCCCCAATGAGCAGTTCTTC.

The DNA of the CDR3 is TGTGCCAGCGGGGCGGGGGCTAGCAATCAGCCCCAGCATTTT. Its translation: CASGAGASNQPQHF. This chain connects TRBV19 to TRBJ1-5; TRBD1 might be the D (6 bases). Germline V gene lookup returns CDR1 LNHDA and CDR2 SQIVND (reference sequence). CDR3 length: 14 residues. With 9 bases removed from V and 0 bases from J, the gap between germline ends came to 12 bases.

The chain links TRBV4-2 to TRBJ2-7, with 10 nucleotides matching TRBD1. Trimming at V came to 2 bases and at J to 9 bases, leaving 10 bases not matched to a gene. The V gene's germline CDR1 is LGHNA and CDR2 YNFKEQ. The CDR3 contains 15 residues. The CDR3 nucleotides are TGTGCCAGCAGCCAATTGGGACAGGGGAGAGTCAGGCAGTACTTC. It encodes CASSQLGQGRVRQYF.

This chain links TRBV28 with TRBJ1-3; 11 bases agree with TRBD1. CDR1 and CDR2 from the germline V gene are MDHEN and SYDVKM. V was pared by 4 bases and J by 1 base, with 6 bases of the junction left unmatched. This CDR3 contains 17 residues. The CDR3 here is CASSWPGQGASGNTIYF. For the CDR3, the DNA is TGTGCCAGCAGTTGGCCCGGACAGGGGGCTTCTGGAAACACCATATATTTT.

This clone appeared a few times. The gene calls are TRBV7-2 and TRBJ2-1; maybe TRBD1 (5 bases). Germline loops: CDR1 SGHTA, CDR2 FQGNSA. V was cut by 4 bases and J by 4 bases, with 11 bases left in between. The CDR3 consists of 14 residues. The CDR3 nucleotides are TGTGCCAGCAGCTCCTTTCACAGGTACAATGAGCAGTTCTTC. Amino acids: CASSSFHRYNEQFF.

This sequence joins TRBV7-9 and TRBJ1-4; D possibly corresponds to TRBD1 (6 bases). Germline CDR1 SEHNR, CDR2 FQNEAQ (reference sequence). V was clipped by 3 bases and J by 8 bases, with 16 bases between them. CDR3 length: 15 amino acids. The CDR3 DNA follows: TGTGCCAGCAGCTTCCTTGGGGGGCGGGACGAAAAACTGTTTTTT. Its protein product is CASSFLGGRDEKLFF.

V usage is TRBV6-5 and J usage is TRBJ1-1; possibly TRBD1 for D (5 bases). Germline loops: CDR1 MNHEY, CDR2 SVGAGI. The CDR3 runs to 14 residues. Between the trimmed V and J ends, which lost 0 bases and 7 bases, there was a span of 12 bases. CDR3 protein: CASSYSSGRGEAFF. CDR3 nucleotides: TGTGCCAGCAGTTACTCTTCGGGAAGGGGTGAAGCTTTCTTT.

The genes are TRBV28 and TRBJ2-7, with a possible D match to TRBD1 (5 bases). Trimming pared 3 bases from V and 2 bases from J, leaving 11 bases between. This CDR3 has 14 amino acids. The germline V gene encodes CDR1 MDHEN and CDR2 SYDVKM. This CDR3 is CASSLVGAAYEQYF. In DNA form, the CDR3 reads TGTGCCAGCAGTTTGGTAGGGGCCGCCTACGAGCAGTACTTC.

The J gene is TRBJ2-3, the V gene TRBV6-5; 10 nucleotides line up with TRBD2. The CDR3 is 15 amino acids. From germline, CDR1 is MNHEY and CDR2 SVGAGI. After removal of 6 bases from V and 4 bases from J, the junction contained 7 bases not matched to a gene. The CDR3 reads CASSPKRGGADTQYF. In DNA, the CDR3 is TGTGCCAGCAGCCCGAAGCGGGGGGGGGCAGATACGCAGTATTTT.